This is a list of T cell receptor beta chains from one sample in a study of identifying expanded T cells in peripheral blood. Repertoires were generated with immunoSEQ multiplex PCR, while TCRdb's copy carries only in-frame clones and drops some. The table has over 100,000 clones, about nine tenths seen once. The sequencing sample was made of blood. The receptors originated from a person aged 18 to 69 in good health. CDR3s include the opening cysteine and the closing phenylalanine or tryptophan. The D gene is left open where the match is weak. Some rows have no size entry. The others give once, few or many, or a class for an expanded clone.

.	TRBD1	TRBV30	TRBJ1-5	CAWSVPRRTGQSNQPQHF	TGTGCCTGGAGTGTCCCCCGAAGGACAGGGCAATCAAATCAGCCCCAGCATTTT
.	.	TRBV5-1	TRBJ2-6	CASSLSGANVLTF	TGCGCCAGCAGCTTATCCGGGGCCAACGTCCTGACTTTC
.	TRBD2	TRBV29-1	TRBJ2-3	CSVGFLAGAADTQYF	TGCAGCGTTGGATTCCTAGCGGGAGCGGCAGATACGCAGTATTTT
.	.	TRBV6-5	TRBJ1-5	CASGPPNQPQHF	TGTGCCAGCGGGCCCCCAAACCAGCCCCAGCATTTT
.	.	TRBV7-9	TRBJ2-1	CASSPTILGDEQFF	TGTGCCAGCAGCCCCACAATCCTCGGCGATGAGCAGTTCTTC
.	.	TRBV10-3	TRBJ2-6	CAISDGGLSANVLTF	TGTGCCATCAGTGACGGGGGCTTATCAGCCAACGTCCTGACTTTC
.	.	TRBV7-6	TRBJ2-1	CASSEPGLNEQFF	TGTGCCAGCAGCGAACCAGGTTTGAATGAGCAGTTCTTC
.	TRBD2	TRBV5-4	TRBJ2-2	CASSGGTSGGPTGELFF	TGTGCCAGCAGCGGAGGGACTAGCGGGGGCCCAACCGGGGAGCTGTTTTTT
once	.	TRBV28	TRBJ1-2	CASSRPSDGYTF	TGTGCCAGCAGCCGACCGAGCGATGGCTACACCTTC
.	.	TRBV10-3	TRBJ2-3	CASRTGIATDTQYF	TGTGCCTCCCGAACGGGGATTGCGACAGATACGCAGTATTTT
.	.	TRBV28	TRBJ2-6	CASSLRFSSGANVLTF	TGTGCCAGCAGTCTCCGGTTTAGCTCTGGGGCCAACGTCCTGACTTTC
.	.	TRBV27	TRBJ1-4	CASRRTDSRTNEKLFF	TGTGCCAGCAGGAGGACAGATTCGAGAACTAATGAAAAACTGTTTTTT
.	.	TRBV7-9	TRBJ1-1	CASSIYGGQRNTEAFF	TGTGCCAGCAGTATCTATGGGGGCCAGCGGAACACTGAAGCTTTCTTT
.	TRBD2	TRBV9	TRBJ2-2	CASSVVPSGSGELFF	TGTGCCAGCAGCGTAGTTCCTAGCGGGAGTGGGGAGCTGTTTTTT
.	TRBD1	TRBV28	TRBJ1-1	CASSRGQNTEAFF	TGTGCCAGCAGCAGGGGGCAGAACACTGAAGCTTTCTTT
.	TRBD1	TRBV18	TRBJ1-5	CASSPPEGGGGQPQHF	TGTGCCAGCTCACCACCGGAAGGGGGCGGCGGTCAGCCCCAGCATTTT
.	.	TRBV10-3	TRBJ2-3	CAITGGAGDTQYF	TGTGCCATCACCGGGGGCGCGGGAGATACGCAGTATTTT
.	TRBD2	TRBV27	TRBJ2-2	CASSSLLAGSNTGELFF	TGTGCCAGCAGTTCCCTCCTAGCGGGGTCGAACACCGGGGAGCTGTTTTTT
.	.	TRBV11-2	TRBJ2-3	CASSLGITDTQYF	TGTGCCAGCAGCTTAGGAATCACAGATACGCAGTATTTT
.	TRBD2	TRBV27	TRBJ2-3	CASSFLPSGITDTQYF	TGTGCCAGCAGTTTCCTACCGAGCGGGATCACAGATACGCAGTATTTT
.	TRBD1	TRBV6-4	TRBJ2-2	CASSDRGLGTGELFF	TGTGCCAGCAGTGACAGGGGGCTTGGGACCGGGGAGCTGTTTTTT
once	TRBD2	TRBV15	TRBJ2-1	CATSRRPGASGRDEQFF	TGTGCCACCAGCAGACGCCCAGGGGCTAGCGGGAGAGATGAGCAGTTCTTC